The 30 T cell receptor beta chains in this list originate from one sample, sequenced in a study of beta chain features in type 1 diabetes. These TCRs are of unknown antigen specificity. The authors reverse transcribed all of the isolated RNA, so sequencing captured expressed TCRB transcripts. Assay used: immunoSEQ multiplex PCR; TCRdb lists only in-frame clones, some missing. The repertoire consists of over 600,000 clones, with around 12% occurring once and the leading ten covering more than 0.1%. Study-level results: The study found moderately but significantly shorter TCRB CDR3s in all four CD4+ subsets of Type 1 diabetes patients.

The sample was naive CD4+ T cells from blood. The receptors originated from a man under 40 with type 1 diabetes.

The CDR3 nucleotides are TGCGCCAGCAGCCGGATCCTCGAGACAGGGGAGAACATTCAGTACTTC. Amino acids: CASSRILETGENIQYF. The J gene is TRBJ2-4, the V gene TRBV4-3; 8 nucleotides match TRBD1. Germline V gene sequence: CDR1 LGHNA, CDR2 YSLEER. This CDR3 has 16 residues. V gave up 4 bases and J gave up 7 bases; unmatched junction bases: 12.

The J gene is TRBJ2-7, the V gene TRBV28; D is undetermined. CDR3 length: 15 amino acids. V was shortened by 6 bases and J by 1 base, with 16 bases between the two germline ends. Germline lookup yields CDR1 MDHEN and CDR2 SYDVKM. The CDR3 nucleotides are TGTGCCAGCAGAGGATCCGGGTCCTCTTCCTACGAGCAGTACTTC. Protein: CASRGSGSSSYEQYF. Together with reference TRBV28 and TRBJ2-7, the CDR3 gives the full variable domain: DVKVTQSSRYLVKRTGEKVFLECVQDMDHENMFWYRQDPGLGLRLIYFSYDVKMKEKGDIPEGYSVSREKKERFSLILESASTNQTSMYLCASRGSGSSSYEQYFGPGTRLTVT.

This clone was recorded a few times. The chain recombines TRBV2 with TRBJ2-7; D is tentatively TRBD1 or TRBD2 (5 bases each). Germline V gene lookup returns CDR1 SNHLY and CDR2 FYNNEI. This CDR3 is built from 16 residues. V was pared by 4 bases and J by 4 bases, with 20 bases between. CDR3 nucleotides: TGTGCCAGCAGTGGGACCGATCCCCTAGGGACGTACGAGCAGTACTTC. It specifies CASSGTDPLGTYEQYF.

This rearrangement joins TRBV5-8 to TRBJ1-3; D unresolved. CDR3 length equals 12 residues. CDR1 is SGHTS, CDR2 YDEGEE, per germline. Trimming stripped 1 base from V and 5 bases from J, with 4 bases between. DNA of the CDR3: TGTGCCAGCAGCTTGTTGAGAAACACCATATATTTT. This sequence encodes CASSLLRNTIYF.

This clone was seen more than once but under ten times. Here the CDR3 DNA reads TGTGCCAGCAGTTACTCGGTTGGTCTGCCGGATACGCAGTATTTT. This gives the protein CASSYSVGLPDTQYF. The genes are TRBV6-5 and TRBJ2-3; D is ambiguous. The CDR3 loop spans 15 amino acids. CDR1 is MNHEY and CDR2 is SVGAGI in the germline V gene. With 0 bases removed from V and 6 bases from J, the gap between germline ends came to 13 bases.

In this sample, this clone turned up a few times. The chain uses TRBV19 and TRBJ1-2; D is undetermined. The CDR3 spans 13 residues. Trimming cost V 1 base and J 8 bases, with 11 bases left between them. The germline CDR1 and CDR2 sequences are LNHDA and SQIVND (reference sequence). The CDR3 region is CASSIGGMLGYTF. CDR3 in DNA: TGTGCCAGTAGTATAGGGGGTATGTTGGGCTACACCTTC.

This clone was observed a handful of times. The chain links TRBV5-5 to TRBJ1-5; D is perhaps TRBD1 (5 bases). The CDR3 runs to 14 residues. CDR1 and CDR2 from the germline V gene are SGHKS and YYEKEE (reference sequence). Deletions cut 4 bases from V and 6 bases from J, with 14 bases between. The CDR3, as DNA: TGTGCCAGCAGCCACGACCCGACAGCTCAGCCCCAGCATTTT. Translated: CASSHDPTAQPQHF.

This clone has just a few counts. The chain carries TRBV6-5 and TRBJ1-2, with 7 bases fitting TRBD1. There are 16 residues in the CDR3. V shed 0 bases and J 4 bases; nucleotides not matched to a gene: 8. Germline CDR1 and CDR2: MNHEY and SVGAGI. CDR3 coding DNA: TGTGCCAGCAGTTACTCTTTCCCAGGGGGAGGCTATGGCTACACCTTC. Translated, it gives CASSYSFPGGGYGYTF.

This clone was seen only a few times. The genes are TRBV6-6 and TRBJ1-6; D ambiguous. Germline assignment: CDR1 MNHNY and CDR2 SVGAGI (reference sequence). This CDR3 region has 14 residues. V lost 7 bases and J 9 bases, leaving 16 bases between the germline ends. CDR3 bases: TGTGCCAGCACCTACGGGCTGAGGGTTTCACCCCTCCACTTT. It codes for CASTYGLRVSPLHF.

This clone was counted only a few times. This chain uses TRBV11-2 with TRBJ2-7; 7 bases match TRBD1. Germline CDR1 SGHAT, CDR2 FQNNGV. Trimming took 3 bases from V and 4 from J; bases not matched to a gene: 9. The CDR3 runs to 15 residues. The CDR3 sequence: CASSLYGRGFYEQYF. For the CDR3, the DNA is TGTGCCAGCAGCTTGTATGGCAGGGGGTTTTACGAGCAGTACTTC.

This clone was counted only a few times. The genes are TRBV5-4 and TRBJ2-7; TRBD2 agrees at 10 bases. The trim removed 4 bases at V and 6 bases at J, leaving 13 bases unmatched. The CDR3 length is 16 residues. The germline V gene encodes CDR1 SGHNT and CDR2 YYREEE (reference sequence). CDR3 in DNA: TGTGCCAGCAGCATTGGAGGGACTAGCGTTAGTAGCGAGCAGTACTTC. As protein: CASSIGGTSVSSEQYF.

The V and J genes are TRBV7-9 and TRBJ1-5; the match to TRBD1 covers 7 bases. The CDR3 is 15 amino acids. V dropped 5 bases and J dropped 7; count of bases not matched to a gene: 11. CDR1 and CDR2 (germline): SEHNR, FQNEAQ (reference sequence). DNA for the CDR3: TGTGCCAGCAGCCATGGACAGGTCCCAGGGCAGCCCCAGCATTTT. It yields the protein CASSHGQVPGQPQHF.

DNA of the CDR3: TGTGCCAGCAGCTTAGCGCATGTGAACACTGAAGCTTTCTTT. Its translation is CASSLAHVNTEAFF. This sequence joins TRBV7-2 and TRBJ1-1; unclear D gene. Germline-derived CDR1 and CDR2 are SGHTA and FQGNSA. The CDR3 contains 14 residues. V was clipped by 0 bases and J by 0 bases, with 5 bases between them.

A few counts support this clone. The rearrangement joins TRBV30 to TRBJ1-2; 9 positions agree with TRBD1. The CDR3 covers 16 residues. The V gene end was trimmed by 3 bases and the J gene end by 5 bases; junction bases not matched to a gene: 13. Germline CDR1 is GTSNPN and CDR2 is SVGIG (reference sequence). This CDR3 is CAWSLSRGTGRYGYTF. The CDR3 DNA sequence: TGTGCCTGGAGCCTCTCCCGCGGGACAGGGCGGTATGGCTACACCTTC.

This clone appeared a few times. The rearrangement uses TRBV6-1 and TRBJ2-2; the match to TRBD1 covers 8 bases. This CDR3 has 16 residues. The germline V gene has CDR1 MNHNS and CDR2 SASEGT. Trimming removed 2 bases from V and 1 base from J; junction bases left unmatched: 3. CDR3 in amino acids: CASSELGTGNTGELFF. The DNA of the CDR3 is TGTGCCAGCAGTGAACTGGGGACAGGGAACACCGGGGAGCTGTTTTTT.

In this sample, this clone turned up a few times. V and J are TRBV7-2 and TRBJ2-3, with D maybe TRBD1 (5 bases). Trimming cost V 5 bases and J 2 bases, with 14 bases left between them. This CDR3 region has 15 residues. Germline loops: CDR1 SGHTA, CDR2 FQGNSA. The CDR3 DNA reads TGTGCCAGCAGCGATCAGTCAGGGCACACAGATACGCAGTATTTT. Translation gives CASSDQSGHTDTQYF.

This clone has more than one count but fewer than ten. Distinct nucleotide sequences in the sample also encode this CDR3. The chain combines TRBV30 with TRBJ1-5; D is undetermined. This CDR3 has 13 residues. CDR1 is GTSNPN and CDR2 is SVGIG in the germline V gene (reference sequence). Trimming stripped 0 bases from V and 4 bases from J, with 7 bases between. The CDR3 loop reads CAWSVGGNQPQHF. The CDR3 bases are TGTGCCTGGAGTGTAGGTGGGAATCAGCCCCAGCATTTT. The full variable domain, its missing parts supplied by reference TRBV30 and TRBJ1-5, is SQTIHQWPATLVQPVGSPLSLECTVEGTSNPNLYWYRQAAGRGLQLLFYSVGIGQISSEVPQNLSASRPQDRQFILSSKKLLLSDSGFYLCAWSVGGNQPQHFGDGTRLSIL.

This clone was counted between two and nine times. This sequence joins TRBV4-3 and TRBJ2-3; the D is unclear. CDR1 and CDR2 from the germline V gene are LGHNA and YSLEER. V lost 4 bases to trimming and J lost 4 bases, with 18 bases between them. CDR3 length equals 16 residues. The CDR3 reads CASSPHGWTDPDTQYF. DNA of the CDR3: TGCGCCAGCAGCCCACATGGGTGGACGGACCCAGATACGCAGTATTTT.

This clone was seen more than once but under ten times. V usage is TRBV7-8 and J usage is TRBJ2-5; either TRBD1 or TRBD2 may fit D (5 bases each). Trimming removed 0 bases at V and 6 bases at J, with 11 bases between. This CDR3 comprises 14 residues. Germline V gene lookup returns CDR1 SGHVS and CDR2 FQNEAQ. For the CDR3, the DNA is TGTGCCAGCAGCTTAGCCGGGGCCCTGAAGACCCAGTACTTC. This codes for CASSLAGALKTQYF.

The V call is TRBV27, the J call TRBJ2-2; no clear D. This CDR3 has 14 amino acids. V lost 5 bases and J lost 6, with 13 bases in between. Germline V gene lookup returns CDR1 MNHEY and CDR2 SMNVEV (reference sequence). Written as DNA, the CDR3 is TGTGCCAGCAGTCCCCGACGAGGCCCCGGGGAGCTGTTTTTT. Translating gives CASSPRRGPGELFF.

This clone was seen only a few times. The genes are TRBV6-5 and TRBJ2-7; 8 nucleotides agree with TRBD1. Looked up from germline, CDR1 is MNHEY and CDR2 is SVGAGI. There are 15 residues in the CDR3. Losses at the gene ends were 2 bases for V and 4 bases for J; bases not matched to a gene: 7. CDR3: CASSYNTDRVYEQYF. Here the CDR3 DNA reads TGTGCCAGCAGTTACAACACGGACAGGGTGTACGAGCAGTACTTC.

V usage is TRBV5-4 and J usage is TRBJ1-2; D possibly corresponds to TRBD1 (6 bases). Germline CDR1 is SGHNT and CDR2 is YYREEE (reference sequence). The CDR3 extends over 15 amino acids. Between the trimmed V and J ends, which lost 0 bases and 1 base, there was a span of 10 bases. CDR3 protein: CASSLAGEVNYGYTF. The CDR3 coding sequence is TGTGCCAGCAGCTTGGCAGGGGAAGTTAACTATGGCTACACCTTC.

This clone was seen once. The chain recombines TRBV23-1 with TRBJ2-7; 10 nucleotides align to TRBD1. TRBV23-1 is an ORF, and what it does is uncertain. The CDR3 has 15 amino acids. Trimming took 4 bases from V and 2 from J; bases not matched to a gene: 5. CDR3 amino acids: CASSPDRGGPYEQYF. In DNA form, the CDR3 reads TGCGCCAGCAGTCCGGACAGGGGGGGTCCCTACGAGCAGTACTTC.

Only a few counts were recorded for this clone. The CDR3 sequence: CSGSYSNTEAFF. Written as DNA, the CDR3 is TGCAGCGGGTCCTACTCGAACACTGAAGCTTTCTTT. The V and J genes are TRBV29-1 and TRBJ1-1; D is unresolved. Germline values: CDR1 SQVTM, CDR2 ANQGSEA. CDR3 length: 12 residues. The V end lost 7 bases, the J end lost 1 base, and 10 bases lay between the germline ends.

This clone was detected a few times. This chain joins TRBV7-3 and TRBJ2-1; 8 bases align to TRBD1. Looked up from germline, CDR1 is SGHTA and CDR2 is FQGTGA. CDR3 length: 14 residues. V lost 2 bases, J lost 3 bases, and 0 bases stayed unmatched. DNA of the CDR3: TGTGCCAGCAGCTTAGGACAGGGCTACAATGAGCAGTTCTTC. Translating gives CASSLGQGYNEQFF.

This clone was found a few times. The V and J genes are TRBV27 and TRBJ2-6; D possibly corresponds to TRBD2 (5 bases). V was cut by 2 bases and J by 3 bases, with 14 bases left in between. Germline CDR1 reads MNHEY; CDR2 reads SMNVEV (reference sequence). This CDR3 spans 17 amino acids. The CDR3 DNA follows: TGTGCCAGCAGTTTAAGGACGGGATCAGGTGGGGCCAACGTCCTGACTTTC. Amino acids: CASSLRTGSGGANVLTF.

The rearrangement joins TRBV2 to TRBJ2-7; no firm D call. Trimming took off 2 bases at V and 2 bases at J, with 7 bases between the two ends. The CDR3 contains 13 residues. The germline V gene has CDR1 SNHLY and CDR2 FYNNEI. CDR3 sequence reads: CASSEQVPYEQYF. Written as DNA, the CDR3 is TGTGCCAGCAGTGAACAGGTTCCCTACGAGCAGTACTTC.

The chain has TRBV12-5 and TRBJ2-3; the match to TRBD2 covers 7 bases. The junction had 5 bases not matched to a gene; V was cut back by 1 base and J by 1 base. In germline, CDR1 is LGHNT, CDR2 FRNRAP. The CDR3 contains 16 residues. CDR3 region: CASGLARGDGTDTQYF. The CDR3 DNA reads TGTGCTAGTGGTTTGGCACGGGGGGATGGCACAGATACGCAGTATTTT.

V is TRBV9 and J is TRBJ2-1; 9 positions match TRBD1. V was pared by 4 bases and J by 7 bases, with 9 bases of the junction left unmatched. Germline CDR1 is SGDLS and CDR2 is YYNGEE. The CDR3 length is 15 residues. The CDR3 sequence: CASSPRRDRANEQFF. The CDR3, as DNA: TGTGCCAGCAGCCCCCGGCGGGACAGGGCGAATGAGCAGTTCTTC.

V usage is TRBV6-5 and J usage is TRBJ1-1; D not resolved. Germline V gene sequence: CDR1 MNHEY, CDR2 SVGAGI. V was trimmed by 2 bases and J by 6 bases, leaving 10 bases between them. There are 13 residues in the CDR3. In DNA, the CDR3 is TGTGCCAGCAGTTACCTTCTGACGTCTGAAGCTTTCTTT. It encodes CASSYLLTSEAFF.